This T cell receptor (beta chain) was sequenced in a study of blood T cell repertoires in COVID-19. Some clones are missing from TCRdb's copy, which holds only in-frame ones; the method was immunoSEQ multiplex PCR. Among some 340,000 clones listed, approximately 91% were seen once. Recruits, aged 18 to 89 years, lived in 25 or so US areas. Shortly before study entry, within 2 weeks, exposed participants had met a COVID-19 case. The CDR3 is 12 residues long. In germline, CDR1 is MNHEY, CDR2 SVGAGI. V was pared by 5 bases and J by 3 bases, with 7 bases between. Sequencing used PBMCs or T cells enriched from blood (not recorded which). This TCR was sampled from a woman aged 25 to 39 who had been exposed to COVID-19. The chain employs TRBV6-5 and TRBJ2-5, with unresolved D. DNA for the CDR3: TGTGCCAGCAGTACAGTTAAAGAGACCCAGTACTTC. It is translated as CASSTVKETQYF.